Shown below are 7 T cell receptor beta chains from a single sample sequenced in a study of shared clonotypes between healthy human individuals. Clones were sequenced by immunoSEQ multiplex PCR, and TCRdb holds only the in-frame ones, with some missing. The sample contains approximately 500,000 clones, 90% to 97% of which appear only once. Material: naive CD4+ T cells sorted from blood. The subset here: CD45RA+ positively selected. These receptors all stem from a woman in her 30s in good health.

CDR3 in amino acids: CASSLVAGEWTGELFF. The CDR3 nucleotides read TGTGCCAGCAGCTTAGTAGCGGGAGAATGGACCGGGGAGCTGTTTTTT. This chain links TRBV7-2 with TRBJ2-2, with TRBD2 matching 9 bases. Germline V gene lookup returns CDR1 SGHTA and CDR2 FQGNSA. V gave up 1 base and J gave up 5 bases; unmatched junction bases: 5. This CDR3 contains 16 residues.

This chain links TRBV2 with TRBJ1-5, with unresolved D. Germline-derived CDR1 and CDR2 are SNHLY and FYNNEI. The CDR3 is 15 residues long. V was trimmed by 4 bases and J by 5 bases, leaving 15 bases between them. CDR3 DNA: TGTGCCAGCAGTGCGAATGGGATCAGCCATCAGCCCCAGCATTTT. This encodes CASSANGISHQPQHF.

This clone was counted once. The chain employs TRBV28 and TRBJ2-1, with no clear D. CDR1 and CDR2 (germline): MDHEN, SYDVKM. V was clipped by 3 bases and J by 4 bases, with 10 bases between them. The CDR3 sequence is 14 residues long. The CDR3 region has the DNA TGTGCCAGCAGTTTCTCTGATAATTACAATGAGCAGTTCTTC. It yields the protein CASSFSDNYNEQFF.

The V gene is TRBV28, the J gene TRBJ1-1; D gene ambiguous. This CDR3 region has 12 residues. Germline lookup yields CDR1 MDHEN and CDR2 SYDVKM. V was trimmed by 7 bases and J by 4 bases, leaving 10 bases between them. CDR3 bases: TGTGCCAGCAAGGCAGAGGGCACTGAAGCTTTCTTT. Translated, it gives CASKAEGTEAFF.

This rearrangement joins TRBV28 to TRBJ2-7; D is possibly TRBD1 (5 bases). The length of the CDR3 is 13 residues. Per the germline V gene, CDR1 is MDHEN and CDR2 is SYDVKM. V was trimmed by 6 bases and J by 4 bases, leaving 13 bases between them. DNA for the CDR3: TGTGCCAGCAGGGGGCCCGCGCCTTACGAGCAGTACTTC. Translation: CASRGPAPYEQYF.

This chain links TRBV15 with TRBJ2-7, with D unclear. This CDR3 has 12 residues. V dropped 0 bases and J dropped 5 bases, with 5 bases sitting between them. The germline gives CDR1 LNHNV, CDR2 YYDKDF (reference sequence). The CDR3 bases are TGTGCCACCAGCAGAGAAAGGGACGAGCAGTACTTC. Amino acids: CATSRERDEQYF.

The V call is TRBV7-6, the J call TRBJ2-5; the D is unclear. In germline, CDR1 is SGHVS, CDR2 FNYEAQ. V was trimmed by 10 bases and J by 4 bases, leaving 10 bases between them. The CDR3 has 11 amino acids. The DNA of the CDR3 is TGTGCCATAACGTCTGGAGAGACCCAGTACTTC. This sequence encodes CAITSGETQYF.